This TCR beta chain was sequenced in a study of cytomegalovirus exposure and HLA in healthy donors. Germline loops: CDR1 LNHDA, CDR2 SQIVND (reference sequence). The trim removed 10 bases at V and 2 bases at J, leaving 4 bases unmatched. CDR3 length: 13 amino acids. Study-level results: A later analysis reportedly identified an Asian-associated ancestry cluster as carrying fewer N-insertions than the 666-donor mean.

Note on this clone: What it binds is unknown.

PCR primers comprised 60 Vbeta and 13 Jbeta primers. Sequencing was performed with immunoSEQ multiplex PCR; in TCRdb, only in-frame clones are kept and a portion is missing. The repertoire holds approximately 170,000 clones, with about three quarters as singletons. This receptor was obtained from a woman aged 40 to 55 in good health and CMV-seropositive. The sample comprised PBMCs. The chain joins TRBV19 to TRBJ1-1; TRBD1 agrees at 10 bases. CDR3 residues: CATRDRGNTEAFF. CDR3 sequence (DNA): TGTGCCACAAGGGACAGGGGTAACACTGAAGCTTTCTTT. The entire variable domain, with the rest obtained from reference TRBV19 and TRBJ1-1, is as follows: DGGITQSPKYLFRKEGQNVTLSCEQNLNHDAMYWYRQDPGQGLRLIYYSQIVNDFQKGDIAEGYSVSREKKESFPLTVTSAQKNPTAFYLCATRDRGNTEAFFGQGTRLTVV.